This T cell receptor (beta chain) comes out of a study of response to subunit inactivated influenza vaccine. Study observations and caveats: Authors suggested that a seasonal influenza vaccination recruits few new T cells each time.

Notes on this clonotype: As yet, its antigen is unknown.

The V end was cut by 5 bases, the J end by 0 bases, with 11 bases between. Germline values: CDR1 DFQATT, CDR2 SNEGSKA (reference sequence). The CDR3 length is 13 residues. Each CDR3 protein gets one entry after TCRdb re-called the RT-PCR reads with MiXCR. The sample includes approximately 500,000 distinct CDR3 sequences, approximately 13% of them seen just once. This sequence joins TRBV20-1 and TRBJ2-7; D tentatively reads TRBD1 or TRBD2 (5 bases each). The origin of this receptor is a man in his fifties or sixties who received an inactivated influenza vaccine. The source material was PBMCs from blood, sampled 45 days after vaccination. CDR3 nucleotides: TGCAGTGCTTTCCGGGACGACTCCTACGAGCAGTACTTC. The encoded protein is CSAFRDDSYEQYF.